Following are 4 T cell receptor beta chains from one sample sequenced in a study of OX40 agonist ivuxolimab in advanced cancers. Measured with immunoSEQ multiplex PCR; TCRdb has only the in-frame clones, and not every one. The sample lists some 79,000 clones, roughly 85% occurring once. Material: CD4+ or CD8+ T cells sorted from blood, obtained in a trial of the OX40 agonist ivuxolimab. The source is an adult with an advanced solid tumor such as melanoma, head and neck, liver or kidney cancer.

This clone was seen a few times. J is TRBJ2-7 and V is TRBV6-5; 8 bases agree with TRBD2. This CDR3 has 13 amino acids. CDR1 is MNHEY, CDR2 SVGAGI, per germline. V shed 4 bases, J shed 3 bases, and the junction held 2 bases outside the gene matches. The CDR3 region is CASSSGTSYEQYF. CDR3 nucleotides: TGTGCCAGCAGTTCCGGGACTAGCTACGAGCAGTACTTC.

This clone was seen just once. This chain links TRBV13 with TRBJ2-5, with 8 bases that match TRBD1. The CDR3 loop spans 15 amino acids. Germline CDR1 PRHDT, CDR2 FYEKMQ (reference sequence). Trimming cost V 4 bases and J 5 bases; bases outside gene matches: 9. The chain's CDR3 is CASSSWTGTRETQYF. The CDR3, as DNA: TGTGCCAGCAGCTCATGGACAGGGACCAGGGAGACCCAGTACTTC.

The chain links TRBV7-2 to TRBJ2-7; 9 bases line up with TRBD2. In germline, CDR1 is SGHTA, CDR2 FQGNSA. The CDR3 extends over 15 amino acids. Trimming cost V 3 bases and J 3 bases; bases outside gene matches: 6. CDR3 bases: TGTGCCAGCAGCTTCGTCCTAGCGGGGCGCTACGAGCAGTACTTC. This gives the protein CASSFVLAGRYEQYF.

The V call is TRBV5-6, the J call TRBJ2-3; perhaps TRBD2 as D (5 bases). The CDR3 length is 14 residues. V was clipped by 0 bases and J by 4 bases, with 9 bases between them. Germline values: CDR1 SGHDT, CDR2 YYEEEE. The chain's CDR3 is CASSLVTKADTQYF. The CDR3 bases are TGTGCCAGCAGCTTGGTGACTAAGGCAGATACGCAGTATTTT.